Each of the 23 T cell receptor beta chains below was sequenced from the same sample in a study of glioma-infiltrating T cells. TCR alpha and beta CDR3 regions were amplified from RNA using iRepertoire nested multiplex PCR. TCRdb re-called the multiplex PCR reads with MiXCR, one entry per CDR3 protein. The sample shows 90,000 or so distinct CDR3 sequences, around 42% of them seen only once. Sequences were obtained from glioma tissue, nonneoplastic brain tissue, or PBMCs (not recorded which). These receptors all stem from a human donor with low-grade glioma or glioblastoma, undergoing nonglioma brain surgery, or in good health (not recorded which).

The table lists this clonotype with many counts. The J gene is TRBJ1-6, the V gene TRBV6-1; 7 positions match TRBD1. CDR1 is MNHNS and CDR2 is SASEGT in the germline V gene. With V trimmed by 7 bases and J by 5 bases, 14 bases remained unmatched. The CDR3 contains 17 residues. The CDR3 DNA follows: TGTGCCAGCATCGCCAGCCCGGGGACAGTGAATAATTCACCCCTCCACTTT. Encoded protein: CASIASPGTVNNSPLHF.

This clonotype was found many times. The chain joins TRBV29-1 to TRBJ1-1; 9 positions agree with TRBD1. The ends lost 6 bases at V and 11 bases at J; junction bases unmatched: 13. The CDR3 is 13 amino acids. CDR1 is SQVTM and CDR2 is ANQGSEA in the germline V gene. In DNA form, the CDR3 reads TGCAGCGTACTCGGGACAGGGAATATCTGGGCTTTCTTT. Translating it yields CSVLGTGNIWAFF.

V is TRBV6-5 and J is TRBJ2-7, with TRBD1 matching 10 bases. The V gene's germline CDR1 is MNHEY and CDR2 SVGAGI. There are 14 residues in the CDR3. V shed 5 bases, J shed 3 bases, and the junction held 4 bases outside the gene matches. CDR3 region: CASSGDRGGYEQYF. CDR3 bases: TGTGCCAGCAGTGGGGACAGGGGAGGCTACGAGCAGTACTTC.

The rearrangement joins TRBV12-3 or TRBV12-4 to TRBJ2-7, with TRBD1 matching 11 bases. The CDR3 loop spans 15 amino acids. J gave up 12 bases and V 5 bases, and 15 bases lay outside the gene matches. CDR3 region: CASSAPGQGAGGRYF. DNA for the CDR3: TGTGCCAGCAGTGCCCCTGGACAGGGGGCTGGGGGGCGGTACTTC.

This clonotype came up many times. This chain uses TRBV27 with TRBJ2-5; 8 positions agree with TRBD2. Trimming took 0 bases from V and 5 from J; bases not matched to a gene: 8. The length of the CDR3 is 16 residues. Germline loops: CDR1 MNHEY, CDR2 SMNVEV (reference sequence). The CDR3 sequence: CASSLSRAGAGETQYF. Here the CDR3 DNA reads TGTGCCAGCAGTTTATCACGAGCGGGAGCTGGGGAGACCCAGTACTTC.

The rearrangement uses TRBV6-2 or TRBV6-3 and TRBJ2-1, with D perhaps TRBD2 (5 bases). Trimming pared 7 bases from V and 9 bases from J, leaving 19 bases between. Looked up from germline, CDR1 is MNHEY and CDR2 is SVGEGT. The CDR3 extends over 14 amino acids. The CDR3 loop is CASIPVNDLAEQFF. CDR3 coding DNA: TGTGCCAGCATCCCCGTAAACGACCTAGCTGAGCAGTTCTTC.

This clonotype came up a few times. The chain uses TRBV29-1 and TRBJ2-1, with 7 bases matching TRBD2. V was clipped by 0 bases and J by 7 bases; unmatched bases: 6. CDR3 length equals 14 residues. Germline loops: CDR1 SQVTM, CDR2 ANQGSEA. CDR3 in amino acids: CSVEDLGRENEQFF. The CDR3 region has the DNA TGCAGCGTTGAAGATCTTGGGCGGGAGAATGAGCAGTTCTTC.

This clonotype came up many times. The chain uses TRBV2 and TRBJ2-2; 10 bases fit TRBD1. The V gene end was trimmed by 5 bases and the J gene end by 6 bases; junction bases not matched to a gene: 9. The V gene's germline CDR1 is SNHLY and CDR2 FYNNEI. This CDR3 comprises 16 residues. The CDR3 DNA reads as TGTGCCAGCAGTAGTATGACAGGGGGCACGGCCGGGGAGCTGTTTTTT. This codes for CASSSMTGGTAGELFF. Full variable domain (outside the CDR3, taken from reference TRBV2 and TRBJ2-2): EPEVTQTPSHQVTQMGQEVILRCVPISNHLYFYWYRQILGQKVEFLVSFYNNEISEKSEIFDDQFSVERPDGSNFTLKIRSTKLEDSAMYFCASSSMTGGTAGELFFGEGSRLTVL.

A remark on this clonotype: A read error may be the cause here, since a much bigger clone is one base away. The genes are TRBV6-2 or TRBV6-3 and TRBJ2-7; D possibly uses TRBD1 or TRBD2 (5 bases each). This CDR3 spans 14 amino acids. Germline V lookup: CDR1 MNHEY, CDR2 SVGEGT. V was cut by 7 bases and J by 3 bases, with 16 bases left in between. The CDR3 sequence: CASNSGTADYEQYF. In nucleotides, the CDR3 is TGTGCCAGCAATTCCGGGACCGCCGACTACGAGCAGTACTTC.

This clonotype was detected once. No conserved phenylalanine or tryptophan is present at the end of the CDR3, so a read error is the likely explanation. The limits of the CDR3 on the DNA are not certain, so only TCRdb's listed CDR3 is given. This rearrangement joins TRBV6-1 to TRBJ1-2. CDR1 is MNHNS, CDR2 SASEGT, per germline. The CDR3 comprises 13 residues, both ends counted. The chain's CDR3 is CASREGRSYGDTG.

This clonotype showed up many times. The genes are TRBV10-3 and TRBJ1-4, with D unclear. Trimming took 4 bases from V and 5 from J, leaving 5 bases between them. The CDR3 runs to 12 residues. CDR1 and CDR2 (germline): ENHRY, SYGVKD. CDR3 bases: TGTGCCATCAGTGCCAGGAATGAAAAACTGTTTTTT. Translation: CAISARNEKLFF.

Comments on this clonotype: The CDR3 carries no conserved terminal phenylalanine or tryptophan, so it likely arises from a read error. This chain links TRBV3-1 with TRBJ2-2; TRBD1 aligns across 7 bases. This CDR3 has 16 residues. The germline V gene encodes CDR1 LGHDT and CDR2 YNNKEL (reference sequence). CDR3 nucleotide sequence: TGTGCCAGCAGCCAAGTCCCAGGGGGAAGGACCGGGGTGCTGTTTTCT. Protein product: CASSQVPGGRTGVLFS.

This clonotype was seen many times. The chain is built from TRBV7-2 and TRBJ2-7, with D perhaps given as TRBD1 or TRBD2 (6 bases each). Trimming shortened V by 1 base and J by 6 bases, and 13 bases separated the two germline ends. Germline V lookup: CDR1 SGHTA, CDR2 FQGNSA. The CDR3 is made up of 14 amino acids. CDR3 protein: CASSLDRGLIEQYF. The CDR3 nucleotides read TGTGCCAGCAGCTTAGATCGGGGGCTTATCGAGCAGTACTTC.

This clonotype occurred many times. The chain combines TRBV3-1 with TRBJ1-1; no firm D call. The germline V and J ends were trimmed by 0 bases and 11 bases, with 16 bases remaining between them. CDR1 LGHDT and CDR2 YNNKEL come from the germline V gene (reference sequence). The CDR3 loop spans 14 amino acids. DNA for the CDR3: TGTGCCAGCAGCCAAGAGCCAGGTGGGCTGAGCGCTTTCTTT. It specifies CASSQEPGGLSAFF. Supplemented by reference TRBV3-1 and TRBJ1-1, the full variable domain reads DTAVSQTPKYLVTQMGNDKSIKCEQNLGHDTMYWYKQDSKKFLKIMFSYNNKELIINETVPNRFSPKSPDKAHLNLHINSLELGDSAVYFCASSQEPGGLSAFFGQGTRLTVV.

About this clonotype itself: This could be a read error, since a much larger clone is one nucleotide away. The chain employs TRBV4-1 and TRBJ2-7; 7 bases fit TRBD1. The CDR3 has 14 residues. Germline assignment: CDR1 MGHRA and CDR2 YSYEKL. The CDR3 DNA follows: TGCGCCAGCAGCTTACAGGGGATCCAATACGATCAGTACTTC. As protein: CASSLQGIQYDQYF.

This clonotype appeared many times. V is TRBV3-1 and J is TRBJ2-7, with D hard to call. The CDR3 extends over 15 amino acids. Germline CDR1 LGHDT, CDR2 YNNKEL (reference sequence). The V and J ends lost 1 base and 0 bases respectively, with 10 bases between them. The CDR3 coding sequence is TGTGCCAGCAGCCAAGGGATCGTTAGCTCCTACGAGCAGTACTTC. This gives the protein CASSQGIVSSYEQYF.

This clonotype has at least ten counts. J is TRBJ1-1 and V is TRBV7-3, with no clear D. Trimming cost V 0 bases and J 0 bases, with 11 bases left between them. The germline V gene has CDR1 SGHTA and CDR2 FQGTGA. The CDR3 extends over 16 amino acids. CDR3 region: CASSLTADILNTEAFF. The DNA for the CDR3 is TGTGCCAGCAGCTTAACGGCCGACATATTGAACACTGAAGCTTTCTTT.

Remarks on this clonotype: Lacking the conserved final phenylalanine or tryptophan, this CDR3 likely reflects a read error. The J gene is TRBJ1-2, the V gene TRBV2; weak D call: TRBD1 (6 bases). Trimming cost V 7 bases and J 0 bases, with 15 bases left between them. CDR3 length equals 15 residues. Germline V lookup: CDR1 SNHLY, CDR2 FYNNEI. In DNA form, the CDR3 reads TGTGCCAGCATGCAGGGGCCTTCCTCTAACTATGGCTACACCCTC. Residues: CASMQGPSSNYGYTL.

The chain uses TRBV7-2 and TRBJ1-3, with 7 bases identical to TRBD1. The junction had 2 bases not matched to a gene; V was cut back by 4 bases and J by 2 bases. The CDR3 is 14 residues long. Germline V CDR1 and CDR2: SGHTA, FQGNSA. This chain's CDR3 is CASSSTGPGNTIYF. CDR3 nucleotide sequence: TGTGCCAGCAGCTCGACAGGGCCTGGAAACACCATATATTTT. The full variable domain, completed using reference TRBV7-2 and TRBJ1-3, is GAGVSQSPSNKVTEKGKDVELRCDPISGHTALYWYRQSLGQGLEFLIYFQGNSAPDKSGLPSDRFSAERTGGSVSTLTIQRTQQEDSAVYLCASSSTGPGNTIYFGEGSWLTVV.

Comments on this clonotype: Germline and junction disagree at one end, which may indicate a read error. The genes are TRBV7-9 and TRBJ2-1; TRBD2 matches 8 bases. CDR3 length: 16 amino acids. Germline V CDR1 and CDR2: SEHNR, FQNEAQ (reference sequence). CDR3 region: CVSRKSGSTGYNEQFF. The CDR3 DNA is TGTGTCAGCAGAAAAAGCGGGAGTACGGGATACAATGAACAGTTCTTC.

A single count supports this clonotype. One base away lies a much larger clone, so this may be a sequencing read error. The CDR3 spells CSVGKVFGMNTEAFF. In DNA, the CDR3 is TGCAGCGTCGGGAAGGTTTTCGGCATGAACACTGAAGCTTTCTTT. J is TRBJ1-1 and V is TRBV29-1; D gene ambiguous. Germline CDR1 SQVTM, CDR2 ANQGSEA. The CDR3 runs to 15 residues. The ends were cut back, 6 bases at V and 0 bases at J, with 17 bases in the middle.

This clonotype was picked up many times. This chain links TRBV10-3 with TRBJ2-1; 10 nucleotides line up with TRBD2. J lost 11 bases, V lost 10 bases, and 11 bases had no gene match. In germline, CDR1 is ENHRY, CDR2 SYGVKD. The CDR3 totals 13 residues. The CDR3 loop reads CASRLAGGPKQFF. In DNA, the CDR3 is TGTGCCAGCAGATTAGCGGGGGGCCCGAAGCAGTTCTTC.

Notes on this clonotype: Given a much more abundant clone one base away, this may be a read error. This chain uses TRBV2 with TRBJ1-4; D is ambiguous. Germline CDR1 SNHLY, CDR2 FYNNEI. The length of the CDR3 is 15 residues. CDR3 nucleotides: TGTGCCAGCAGTGAAGACAGACCAGTAAATGAAAAACTGTCTTTT. It translates to CASSEDRPVNEKLSF. Using reference TRBV2 and TRBJ1-4 for the parts outside the CDR3, the full variable domain is EPEVTQTPSHQVTQMGQEVILRCVPISNHLYFYWYRQILGQKVEFLVSFYNNEISEKSEIFDDQFSVERPDGSNFTLKIRSTKLEDSAMYFCASSEDRPVNEKLSFGSGTQLSVL.